This T cell receptor (beta chain) derives from a study of chemoradiotherapy in HPV16-positive cancers. The CDR3 has 15 amino acids. Germline CDR1 MNHNY, CDR2 SVGAGI (reference sequence). The V and J ends lost 6 bases and 2 bases, in that order; junction bases with no gene match: 6. Clones were read by immunoSEQ multiplex PCR, and TCRdb kept only the in-frame ones, dropping some. The sample carries 9,500 to 11,000 clones, 80% recorded once. There are a few counts of this clone. Its antigen is not known. Repeated repertoire sampling spanned the course of chemoradiotherapy. Findings and limits, study-wide: Only a couple of HPV16-positive patients supplied the functional HPV-specificity definition. During treatment, candidate HPV-specific clones and E7-related motifs expanded in tumor.

The sample in question was tumor tissue, obtained from a patient who underwent chemoradiotherapy. This chain uses TRBV6-6 with TRBJ2-5, with 10 bases lining up with TRBD1. This clonotype was sampled from a human donor with HPV-associated anogenital cancer. The CDR3 loop reads CASSPRDRGQETQYF. CDR3 DNA: TGTGCCAGCAGCCCCCGGGACAGGGGACAAGAGACCCAGTACTTC.